A selection of T cell receptor beta chains follows, all from one sample in a study of vaccination and CD4 T cells after COVID-19. Their antigen targets remain unknown. Each CDR3 protein gets one entry after TCRdb re-called the PCR reads with MiXCR. The sample consists of under 20,000 distinct CDR3 sequences, about 51% of them appearing once. Sample: CD4+ T cells from blood, cultured in vitro, taken before SARS-CoV-2 vaccination. The receptors come from a human donor who had recovered from COVID-19. Each CDR3 is given with its conserved first and last residue. Each record gives: clone size, CDR3 length, V gene, D gene, J gene, CDR3 protein, CDR3 DNA. The D gene is left open where the match is weak. Clone size is not always given. Where it is, it says once, few, many or a class for expanded clones.

clone size: -; CDR3 length: 16; V gene: TRBV15; D gene: -; J gene: TRBJ2-3; CDR3 protein: CATSRARLGGYDTQYF; CDR3 DNA: TGTGCCACCAGCAGAGCGCGACTAGGTGGATACGATACGCAGTATTTT
clone size: few; CDR3 length: 15; V gene: TRBV6-1; D gene: -; J gene: TRBJ1-5; CDR3 protein: CASSAQGLGNQPQHF; CDR3 DNA: TGTGCCAGCAGTGCACAGGGCTTGGGCAATCAGCCCCAGCATTTT
clone size: few; CDR3 length: 15; V gene: TRBV27; D gene: TRBD2; J gene: TRBJ2-3; CDR3 protein: CASAHHSGRGDTQYF; CDR3 DNA: TGTGCCAGCGCCCATCATAGCGGGAGAGGAGATACGCAGTATTTT
clone size: -; CDR3 length: 16; V gene: TRBV19; D gene: -; J gene: TRBJ1-5; CDR3 protein: CASSIRSGAPNQPQHF; CDR3 DNA: TGTGCCAGTAGTATTAGGTCAGGGGCGCCGAATCAGCCCCAGCATTTT
clone size: few; CDR3 length: 14; V gene: TRBV28; D gene: -; J gene: TRBJ1-5; CDR3 protein: CASSLRGSNQPQHF; CDR3 DNA: TGTGCCAGCAGTTTGCGGGGTAGCAATCAGCCCCAGCATTTT
clone size: -; CDR3 length: 15; V gene: TRBV18; D gene: -; J gene: TRBJ2-2; CDR3 protein: CASSPRASGTGELFF; CDR3 DNA: TGTGCCAGCTCACCTCGGGCGAGTGGGACCGGGGAGCTGTTTTTT
clone size: -; CDR3 length: 16; V gene: TRBV7-2; D gene: TRBD1; J gene: TRBJ2-7; CDR3 protein: CASSSRPGTGRYEQYF; CDR3 DNA: TGTGCCAGCAGCTCTCGTCCCGGGACAGGGAGGTACGAGCAGTACTTC
clone size: -; CDR3 length: 14; V gene: TRBV27; D gene: TRBD1; J gene: TRBJ2-1; CDR3 protein: CASSLWDRVNEQFF; CDR3 DNA: TGTGCCAGCAGTTTATGGGACAGGGTAAATGAGCAGTTCTTC
clone size: few; CDR3 length: 17; V gene: TRBV7-8; D gene: -; J gene: TRBJ2-2; CDR3 protein: CASSPAGWGLPLGELFF; CDR3 DNA: TGTGCCAGCAGCCCAGCAGGGTGGGGTCTGCCCCTCGGGGAGCTGTTTTTT
clone size: -; CDR3 length: 12; V gene: TRBV27; D gene: -; J gene: TRBJ2-5; CDR3 protein: CASSEGGGTQYF; CDR3 DNA: TGTGCCAGCAGTGAGGGGGGTGGGACCCAGTACTTC
clone size: few; CDR3 length: 14; V gene: TRBV7-8; D gene: -; J gene: TRBJ2-3; CDR3 protein: CASSEDSAGDTQYF; CDR3 DNA: TGTGCCAGCAGCGAAGACAGTGCAGGAGATACGCAGTATTTT
clone size: -; CDR3 length: 14; V gene: TRBV24-1; D gene: TRBD1; J gene: TRBJ2-5; CDR3 protein: CATSATGLRETQYF; CDR3 DNA: TGTGCCACCAGTGCGACAGGGCTACGAGAGACCCAGTACTTC
clone size: few; CDR3 length: 14; V gene: TRBV6-5; D gene: -; J gene: TRBJ2-7; CDR3 protein: CASSSAGQIYEQYF; CDR3 DNA: TGTGCCAGCAGTTCGGCGGGACAGATATACGAGCAGTACTTC
clone size: -; CDR3 length: 16; V gene: TRBV4-1; D gene: TRBD2; J gene: TRBJ2-3; CDR3 protein: CASNRRTSGSTDTQYF; CDR3 DNA: TGCGCCAGCAACCGCAGGACTAGCGGAAGCACAGATACGCAGTATTTT
clone size: -; CDR3 length: 11; V gene: TRBV2; D gene: -; J gene: TRBJ2-1; CDR3 protein: CASSEQTIQFF; CDR3 DNA: TGTGCCAGCAGTGAGCAGACTATTCAGTTCTTC
clone size: few; CDR3 length: 16; V gene: TRBV6-2/TRBV6-3; D gene: TRBD1; J gene: TRBJ2-6; CDR3 protein: CASRGTGTSGANVLTF; CDR3 DNA: TGTGCCAGCAGAGGGACAGGGACCTCTGGGGCCAACGTCCTGACTTTC
clone size: -; CDR3 length: 16; V gene: TRBV6-1; D gene: -; J gene: TRBJ2-5; CDR3 protein: CASRPPVGDGQETQCF; CDR3 DNA: TGTGCCAGCAGGCCTCCAGTAGGGGACGGCCAAGAGACCCAGTGCTTC
clone size: -; CDR3 length: 14; V gene: TRBV5-4; D gene: TRBD2; J gene: TRBJ2-5; CDR3 protein: CASSLGLAQETQYF; CDR3 DNA: TGTGCCAGCAGCTTGGGACTAGCGCAGGAGACCCAGTACTTC
clone size: -; CDR3 length: 15; V gene: TRBV4-1; D gene: -; J gene: TRBJ1-4; CDR3 protein: CASSQIGTTNEKLFF; CDR3 DNA: TGCGCCAGCAGCCAAATCGGGACAACTAATGAAAAACTGTTTTTT
clone size: -; CDR3 length: 13; V gene: TRBV6-2/TRBV6-3; D gene: -; J gene: TRBJ1-1; CDR3 protein: CASSSQGNTEAFF; CDR3 DNA: TGTGCCAGCAGTTCACAGGGGAACACTGAAGCTTTCTTT
clone size: -; CDR3 length: 13; V gene: TRBV20-1; D gene: -; J gene: TRBJ1-5; CDR3 protein: CSARQGSNQPQHF; CDR3 DNA: TGCAGTGCTAGACAGGGGAGCAATCAGCCCCAGCATTTT
clone size: once; CDR3 length: 13; V gene: TRBV25-1; D gene: -; J gene: TRBJ2-1; CDR3 protein: CASSGSGQHEQFF; CDR3 DNA: TGTGCCAGCAGTGGGTCGGGGCAGCATGAGCAGTTCTTC
clone size: -; CDR3 length: 14; V gene: TRBV6-1; D gene: -; J gene: TRBJ1-5; CDR3 protein: CASSRGRNNQPQHF; CDR3 DNA: TGTGCCAGCAGCCGCGGACGGAACAATCAGCCCCAGCATTTT
clone size: few; CDR3 length: 11; V gene: TRBV7-2; D gene: -; J gene: TRBJ2-2; CDR3 protein: CASSWHRELFF; CDR3 DNA: TGTGCCAGCAGCTGGCACAGGGAGCTGTTTTTT
clone size: -; CDR3 length: 13; V gene: TRBV20-1; D gene: -; J gene: TRBJ2-1; CDR3 protein: CSARDFGDNEQFF; CDR3 DNA: TGCAGTGCTAGAGATTTCGGTGACAATGAGCAGTTCTTC